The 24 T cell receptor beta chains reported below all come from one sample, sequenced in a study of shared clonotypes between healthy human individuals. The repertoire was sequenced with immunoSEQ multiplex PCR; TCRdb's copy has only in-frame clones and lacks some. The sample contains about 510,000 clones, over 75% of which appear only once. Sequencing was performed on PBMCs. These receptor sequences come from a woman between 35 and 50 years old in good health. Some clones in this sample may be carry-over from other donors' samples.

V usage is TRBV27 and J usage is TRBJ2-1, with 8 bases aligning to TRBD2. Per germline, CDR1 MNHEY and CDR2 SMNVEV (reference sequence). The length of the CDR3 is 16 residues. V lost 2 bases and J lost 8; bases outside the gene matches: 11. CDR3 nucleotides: TGTGCCAGCAGTTTAGAGCCCGGGACTAGTAACGATGAGCAGTTCTTC. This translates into CASSLEPGTSNDEQFF.

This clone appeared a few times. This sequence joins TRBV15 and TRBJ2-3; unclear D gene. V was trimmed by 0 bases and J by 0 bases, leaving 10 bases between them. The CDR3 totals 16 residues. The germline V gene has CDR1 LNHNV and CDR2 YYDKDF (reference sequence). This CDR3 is CATSRDRDPSTDTQYF. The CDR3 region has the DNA TGTGCCACCAGCAGAGATCGAGATCCCAGCACAGATACGCAGTATTTT.

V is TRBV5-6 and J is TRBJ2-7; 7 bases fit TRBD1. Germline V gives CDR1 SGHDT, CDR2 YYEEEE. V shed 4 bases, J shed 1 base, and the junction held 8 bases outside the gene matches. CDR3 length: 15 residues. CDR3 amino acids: CASSDRDSPSYEQYF. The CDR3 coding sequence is TGTGCCAGCAGCGACCGGGACAGTCCTTCCTACGAGCAGTACTTC.

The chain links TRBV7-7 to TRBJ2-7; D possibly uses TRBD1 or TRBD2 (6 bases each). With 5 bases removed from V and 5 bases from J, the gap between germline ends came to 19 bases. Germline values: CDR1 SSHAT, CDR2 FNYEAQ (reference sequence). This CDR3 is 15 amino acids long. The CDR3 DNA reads TGTGCCAGCAGCCCCCGAAGGGGGGATTCCCACGAGCAGTACTTC. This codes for CASSPRRGDSHEQYF.

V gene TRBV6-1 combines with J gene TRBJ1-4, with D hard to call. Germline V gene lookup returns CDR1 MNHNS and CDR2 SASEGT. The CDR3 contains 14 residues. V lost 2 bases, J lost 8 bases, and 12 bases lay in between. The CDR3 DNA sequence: TGTGCCAGCAGTGAACCTGGAACCGGCGAAAAACTGTTTTTT. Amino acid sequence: CASSEPGTGEKLFF.

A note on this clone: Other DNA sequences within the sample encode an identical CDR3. CDR3 bases: TGCGCCAGCAGCTTGGGGGTGCGGGAGACCCAGTACTTC. This codes for CASSLGVRETQYF. The chain has TRBV5-1 and TRBJ2-5; D gene uncertain. The CDR3 has 13 amino acids. Trimming pared 0 bases from V and 5 bases from J, leaving 8 bases between. The germline CDR1 and CDR2 sequences are SGHRS and YFSETQ.

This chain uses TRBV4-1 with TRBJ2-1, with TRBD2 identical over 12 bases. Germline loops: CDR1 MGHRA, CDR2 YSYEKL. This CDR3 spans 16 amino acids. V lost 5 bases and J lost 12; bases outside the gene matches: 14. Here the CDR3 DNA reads TGCGCCAGCAGCAGGCACACTAGCGGGGGGACCGGGGGGCAGTTCTTC. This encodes CASSRHTSGGTGGQFF.

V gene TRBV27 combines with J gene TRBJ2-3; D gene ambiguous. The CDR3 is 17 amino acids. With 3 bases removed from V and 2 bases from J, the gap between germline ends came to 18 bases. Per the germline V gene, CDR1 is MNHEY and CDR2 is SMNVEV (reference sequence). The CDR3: CASSFWSTELITDTQYF. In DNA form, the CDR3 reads TGTGCCAGCAGTTTTTGGTCGACGGAACTGATCACAGATACGCAGTATTTT.

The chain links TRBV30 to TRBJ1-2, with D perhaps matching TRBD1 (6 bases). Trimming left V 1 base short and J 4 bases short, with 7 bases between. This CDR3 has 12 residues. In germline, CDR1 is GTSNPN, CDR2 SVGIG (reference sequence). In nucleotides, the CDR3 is TGTGCCTGGAGTGACAGGGCCTATGGCTACACCTTC. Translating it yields CAWSDRAYGYTF.

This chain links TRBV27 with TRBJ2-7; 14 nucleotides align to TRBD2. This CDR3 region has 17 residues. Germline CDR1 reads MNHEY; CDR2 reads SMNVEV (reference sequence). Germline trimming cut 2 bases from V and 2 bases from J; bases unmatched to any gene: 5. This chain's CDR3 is CASSLRGLAGGPYEQYF. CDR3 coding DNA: TGTGCCAGCAGTTTACGAGGACTAGCGGGAGGCCCCTACGAGCAGTACTTC.

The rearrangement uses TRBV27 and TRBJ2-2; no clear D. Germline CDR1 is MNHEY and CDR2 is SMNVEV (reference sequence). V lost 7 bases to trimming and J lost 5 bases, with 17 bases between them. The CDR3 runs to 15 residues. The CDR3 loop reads CASNPTGPRTGELFF. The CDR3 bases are TGTGCCAGCAACCCCACCGGCCCGAGGACCGGGGAGCTGTTTTTT.

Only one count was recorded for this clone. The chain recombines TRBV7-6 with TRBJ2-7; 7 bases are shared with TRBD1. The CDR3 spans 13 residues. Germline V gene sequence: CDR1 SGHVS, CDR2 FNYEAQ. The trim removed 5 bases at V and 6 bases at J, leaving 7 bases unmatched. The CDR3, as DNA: TGTGCCAGCAGCCCGGGACAGCTTACCGAGCAGTACTTC. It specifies CASSPGQLTEQYF. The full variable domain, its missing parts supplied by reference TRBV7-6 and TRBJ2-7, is GAGVSQSPRYKVTKRGQDVALRCDPISGHVSLYWYRQALGQGPEFLTYFNYEAQQDKSGLPNDRFSAERPEGSISTLTIQRTEQRDSAMYRCASSPGQLTEQYFGPGTRLTVT.

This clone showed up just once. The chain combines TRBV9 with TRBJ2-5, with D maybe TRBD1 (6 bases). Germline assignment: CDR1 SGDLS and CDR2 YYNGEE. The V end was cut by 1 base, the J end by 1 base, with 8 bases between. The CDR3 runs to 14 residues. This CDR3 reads CASSVQGSQETQYF. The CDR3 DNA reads TGTGCCAGCAGCGTACAGGGGTCCCAAGAGACCCAGTACTTC.

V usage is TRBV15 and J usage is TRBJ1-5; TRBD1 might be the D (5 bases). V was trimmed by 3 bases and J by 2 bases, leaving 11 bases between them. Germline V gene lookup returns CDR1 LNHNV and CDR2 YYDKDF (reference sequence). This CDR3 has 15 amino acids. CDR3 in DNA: TGTGCCACCAGCAGGGGGCTGGCGGGCAATCAGCCCCAGCATTTT. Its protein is CATSRGLAGNQPQHF.

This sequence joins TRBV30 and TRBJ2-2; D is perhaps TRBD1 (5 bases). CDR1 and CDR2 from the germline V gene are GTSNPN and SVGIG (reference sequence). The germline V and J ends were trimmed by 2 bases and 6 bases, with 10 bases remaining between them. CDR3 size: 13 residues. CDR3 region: CAWSPARAGELFF. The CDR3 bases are TGTGCCTGGAGTCCCGCCAGGGCCGGGGAGCTGTTTTTT.

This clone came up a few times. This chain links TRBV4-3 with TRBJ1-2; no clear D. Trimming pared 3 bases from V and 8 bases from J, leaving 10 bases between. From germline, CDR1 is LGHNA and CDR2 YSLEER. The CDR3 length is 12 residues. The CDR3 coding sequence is TGCGCCAGCAGCCAGGATTTGCGGGGCTACACCTTC. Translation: CASSQDLRGYTF.

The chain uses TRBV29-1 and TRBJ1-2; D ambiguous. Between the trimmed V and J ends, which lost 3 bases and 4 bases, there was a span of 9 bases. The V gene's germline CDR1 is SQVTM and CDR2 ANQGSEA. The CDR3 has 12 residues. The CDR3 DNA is TGCAGCGTTGATCGTGACACCTATGGCTACACCTTC. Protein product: CSVDRDTYGYTF.

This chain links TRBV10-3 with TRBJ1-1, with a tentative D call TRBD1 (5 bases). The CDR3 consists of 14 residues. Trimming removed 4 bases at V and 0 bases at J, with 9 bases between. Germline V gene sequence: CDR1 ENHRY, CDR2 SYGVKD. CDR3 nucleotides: TGTGCCATCAGTGCAGGGCAGGTGAACACTGAAGCTTTCTTT. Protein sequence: CAISAGQVNTEAFF.

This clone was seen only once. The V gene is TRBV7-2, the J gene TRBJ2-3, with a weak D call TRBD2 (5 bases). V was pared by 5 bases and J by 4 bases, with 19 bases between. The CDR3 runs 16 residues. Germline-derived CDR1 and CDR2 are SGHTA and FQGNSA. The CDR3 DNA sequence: TGTGCCAGCAGCCAGCGGACCTCCCCAGCGGCAGATACGCAGTATTTT. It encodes CASSQRTSPAADTQYF.

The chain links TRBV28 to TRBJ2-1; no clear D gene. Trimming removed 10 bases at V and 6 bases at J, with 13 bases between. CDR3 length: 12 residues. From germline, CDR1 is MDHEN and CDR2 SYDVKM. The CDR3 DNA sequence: TGTGCCACCAAAGGGCCCGTCAATGAGCAGTTCTTC. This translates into CATKGPVNEQFF.

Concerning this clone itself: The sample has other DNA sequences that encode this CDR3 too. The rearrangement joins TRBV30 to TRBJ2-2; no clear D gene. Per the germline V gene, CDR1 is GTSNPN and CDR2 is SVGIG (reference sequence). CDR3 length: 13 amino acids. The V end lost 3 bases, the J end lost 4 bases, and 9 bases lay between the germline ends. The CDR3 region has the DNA TGTGCCTGGAGCGGATCCGGCACCGGGGAGCTGTTTTTT. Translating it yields CAWSGSGTGELFF.

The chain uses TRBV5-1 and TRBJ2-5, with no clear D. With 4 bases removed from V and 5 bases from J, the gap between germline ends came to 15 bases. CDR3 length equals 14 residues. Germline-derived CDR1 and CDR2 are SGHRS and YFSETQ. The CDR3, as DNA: TGCGCCAGCAGCCAGGCTTGGTTGGGGGAGACCCAGTACTTC. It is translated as CASSQAWLGETQYF. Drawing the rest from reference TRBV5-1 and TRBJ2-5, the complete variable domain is KAGVTQTPRYLIKTRGQQVTLSCSPISGHRSVSWYQQTPGQGLQFLFEYFSETQRNKGNFPGRFSGRQFSNSRSEMNVSTLELGDSALYLCASSQAWLGETQYFGPGTRLLVL.

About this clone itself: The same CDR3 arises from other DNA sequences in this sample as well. The CDR3 nucleotides are TGTGCCAGCAGCTTAGGAGGGGGCGGTAACACTGAAGCTTTCTTT. Amino acids: CASSLGGGGNTEAFF. The V gene is TRBV7-2, the J gene TRBJ1-1; 7 bases are shared with TRBD1. Germline V lookup: CDR1 SGHTA, CDR2 FQGNSA. CDR3 length equals 15 residues. Unmatched junction bases numbered 4, after V lost 1 base and J lost 2 bases. The full variable domain, in which reference TRBV7-2 and TRBJ1-1 provide the parts outside the CDR3, is GAGVSQSPSNKVTEKGKDVELRCDPISGHTALYWYRQSLGQGLEFLIYFQGNSAPDKSGLPSDRFSAERTGGSVSTLTIQRTQQEDSAVYLCASSLGGGGNTEAFFGQGTRLTVV.

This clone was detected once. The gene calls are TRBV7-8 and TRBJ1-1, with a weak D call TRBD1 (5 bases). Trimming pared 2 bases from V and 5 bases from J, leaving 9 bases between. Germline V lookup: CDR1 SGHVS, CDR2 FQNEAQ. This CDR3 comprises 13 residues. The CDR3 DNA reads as TGTGCCAGCAGCTTAACGGGGGGAACTGAAGCTTTCTTT. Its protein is CASSLTGGTEAFF.